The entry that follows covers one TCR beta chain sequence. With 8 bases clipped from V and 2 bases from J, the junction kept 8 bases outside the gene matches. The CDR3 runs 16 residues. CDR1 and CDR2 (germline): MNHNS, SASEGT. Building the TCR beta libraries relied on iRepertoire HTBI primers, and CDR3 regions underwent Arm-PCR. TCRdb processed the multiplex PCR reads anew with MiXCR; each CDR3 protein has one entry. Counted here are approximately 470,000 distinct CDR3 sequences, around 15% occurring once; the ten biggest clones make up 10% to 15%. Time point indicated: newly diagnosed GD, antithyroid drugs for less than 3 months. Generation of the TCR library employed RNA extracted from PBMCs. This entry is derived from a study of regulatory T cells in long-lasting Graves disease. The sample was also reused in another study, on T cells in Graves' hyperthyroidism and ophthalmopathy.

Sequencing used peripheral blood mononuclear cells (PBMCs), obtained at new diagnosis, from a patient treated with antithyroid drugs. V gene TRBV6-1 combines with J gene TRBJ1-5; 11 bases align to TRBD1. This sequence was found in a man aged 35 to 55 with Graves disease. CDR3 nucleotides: TGTGCCAGCTGGATGGGACAGGGGGGAGGCAATCAGCCCCAGCATTTT. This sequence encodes CASWMGQGGGNQPQHF.